This record concerns one TCR beta chain sequence. The record originates from a study of blood T cell repertoires in COVID-19. On the study more broadly: Donors in the United States, Italy and Spain gave samples during acute or convalescent COVID-19. Sample material is recorded as cDNA or gDNA derived from T cells, B-cell-depleted T cells, or PBMCs.

This CDR3 is 14 amino acids long. The ends lost 6 bases at V and 7 bases at J; junction bases unmatched: 7. Looked up from germline, CDR1 is SNHLY and CDR2 is FYNNEI. Authors' methods: The authors estimated nucleated cell counts from reference gene primer amplification. Sequencing used immunoSEQ multiplex PCR; TCRdb keeps in-frame clones, though not all of them. For V, J and clone size, that table is used; D and trimming come from the DNA. The table lists about 260,000 clones, 86% of them singletons. This sequence joins TRBV2 and TRBJ1-5; 9 nucleotides match TRBD1. The receptor was derived from a man aged 35-49 years with active or convalescent COVID-19. The material sequenced was peripheral blood. CDR3 sequence: CASRAQGAYQPQHF. The CDR3 DNA sequence: TGTGCCAGCAGGGCACAGGGGGCATACCAGCCCCAGCATTTT.